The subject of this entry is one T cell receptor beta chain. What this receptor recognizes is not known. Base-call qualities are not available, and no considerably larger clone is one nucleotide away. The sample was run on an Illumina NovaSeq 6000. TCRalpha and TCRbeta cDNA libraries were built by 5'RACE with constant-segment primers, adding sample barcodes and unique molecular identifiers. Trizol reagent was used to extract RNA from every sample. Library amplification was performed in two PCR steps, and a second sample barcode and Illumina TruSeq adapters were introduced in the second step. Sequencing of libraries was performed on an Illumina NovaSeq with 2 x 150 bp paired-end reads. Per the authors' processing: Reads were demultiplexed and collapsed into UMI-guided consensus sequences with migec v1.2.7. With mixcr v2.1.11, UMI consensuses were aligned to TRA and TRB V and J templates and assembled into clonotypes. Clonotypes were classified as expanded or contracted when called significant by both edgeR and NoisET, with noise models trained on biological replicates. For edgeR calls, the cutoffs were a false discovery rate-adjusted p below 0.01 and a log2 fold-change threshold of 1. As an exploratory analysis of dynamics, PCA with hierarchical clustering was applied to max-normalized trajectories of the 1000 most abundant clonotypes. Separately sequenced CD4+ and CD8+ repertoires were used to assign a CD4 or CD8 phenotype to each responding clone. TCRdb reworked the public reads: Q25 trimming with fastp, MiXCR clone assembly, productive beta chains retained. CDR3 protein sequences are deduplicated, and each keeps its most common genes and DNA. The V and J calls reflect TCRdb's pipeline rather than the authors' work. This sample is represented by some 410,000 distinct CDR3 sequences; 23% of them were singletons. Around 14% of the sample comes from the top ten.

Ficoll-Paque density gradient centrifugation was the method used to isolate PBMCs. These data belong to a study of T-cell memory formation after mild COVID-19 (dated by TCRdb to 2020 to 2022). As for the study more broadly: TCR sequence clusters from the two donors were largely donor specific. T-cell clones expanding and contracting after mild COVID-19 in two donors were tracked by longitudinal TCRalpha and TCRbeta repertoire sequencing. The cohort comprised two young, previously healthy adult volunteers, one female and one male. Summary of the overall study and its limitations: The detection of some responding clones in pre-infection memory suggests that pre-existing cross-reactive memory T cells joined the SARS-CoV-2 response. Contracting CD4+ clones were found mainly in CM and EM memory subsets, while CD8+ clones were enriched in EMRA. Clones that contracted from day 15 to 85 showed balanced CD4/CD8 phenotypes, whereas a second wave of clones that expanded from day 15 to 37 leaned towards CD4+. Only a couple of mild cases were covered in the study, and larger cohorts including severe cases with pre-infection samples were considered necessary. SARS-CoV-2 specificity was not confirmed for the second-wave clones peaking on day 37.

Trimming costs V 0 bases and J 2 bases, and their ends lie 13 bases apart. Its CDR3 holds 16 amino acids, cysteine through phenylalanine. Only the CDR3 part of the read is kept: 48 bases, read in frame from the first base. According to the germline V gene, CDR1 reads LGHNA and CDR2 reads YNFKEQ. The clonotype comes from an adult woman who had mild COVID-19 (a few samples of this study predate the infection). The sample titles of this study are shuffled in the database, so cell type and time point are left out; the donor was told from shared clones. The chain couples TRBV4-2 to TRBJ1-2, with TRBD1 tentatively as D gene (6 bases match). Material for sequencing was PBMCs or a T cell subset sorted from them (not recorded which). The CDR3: CASSQDTGIRNYGYTF. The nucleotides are TGTGCCAGCAGCCAAGATACAGGGATAAGGAACTATGGCTACACCTTC.